This T cell receptor (beta chain) came from a study of blood T cell repertoires in COVID-19. Whole-study context: Nucleic acid was either cDNA or gDNA, and it came from T cells, B-cell-depleted T cells, or PBMCs.

Source study methods: For nucleated cells, counts were estimated from reference gene primer amplification. The assay was immunoSEQ multiplex PCR, and TCRdb's table has in-frame clones only and misses some. Clonal size and the V and J genes are those of that table, whereas D and trimming came from the DNA. Among some 200,000 clones, 80% to 95% were seen once, and the ten largest hold 0.45% to 0.65%. The length of the CDR3 is 14 residues. Germline-derived CDR1 and CDR2 are MGHRA and YSYEKL. V lost 2 bases to trimming and J lost 5 bases; unmatched junction nucleotides: 4. The source material was peripheral blood. The J gene is TRBJ2-5, the V gene TRBV4-1, with TRBD1 matching over 8 bases. The receptor's source is a middle-aged man with acute or convalescent COVID-19. The CDR3 here is CASSQIRGLETQYF. The CDR3 region has the DNA TGCGCCAGCAGCCAAATCAGGGGGCTTGAGACCCAGTACTTC.